This T cell receptor (beta chain) was recovered during a study of post-analysis software for immune sequencing data. Study results and caveats: Controls had lower frequencies than patients of a few TRBV segments, which included TRBV5-6, TRBV5-1 and TRBV20-1. By F measure, strong co-clustering occurred among samples prepared in the same batch.

This CDR3 region has 15 residues. With 5 bases removed from V and 5 bases from J, the gap between germline ends came to 16 bases. CDR1 is SEHNR and CDR2 is FQNEAQ in the germline V gene (reference sequence). On this clonotype: Its target is not known.

The authors incorporated unique molecular identifiers into the TCR beta cDNA libraries. TCRdb reprocessed the PCR reads via MiXCR and lists one record per CDR3 protein. The top ten hold about 11% of the sample, which has hundreds of thousands of distinct CDR3 sequences, more than 50% seen once. Sequenced material: blood. V and J are TRBV7-9 and TRBJ2-4, with D possibly TRBD1 on 6 matching bases. This TCR was sampled from a girl aged 2-10 years with multiple sclerosis. CDR3 protein: CASSADRQVQNIQYF. CDR3 nucleotide sequence: TGTGCCAGCAGCGCTGATCGACAGGTTCAAAACATTCAGTACTTC.